This T cell receptor (beta chain) was recorded in a study of blood T cell repertoires in COVID-19. Study in general: Sites in the United States, Italy and Spain provided acute and convalescent COVID-19 samples. PBMCs, B-cell-depleted T cells, or T cells provided the cDNA or gDNA that made up the material.

Trimming left V 6 bases short and J 5 bases short, with 19 bases between. The CDR3 extends over 15 amino acids. Germline V CDR1 and CDR2: SNHLY, FYNNEI. Per the study methods: Reference gene primer amplification gave nucleated cell count estimates. Generated by immunoSEQ multiplex PCR, the TCRdb table keeps only in-frame clones and is missing some. The DNA was the basis for D and trimming; V, J and clone size are from that table. The table has roughly 67,000 clones, roughly four fifths seen once. This TCR was sampled from a woman between 45 and 65 years old with active or convalescent COVID-19. The sample taken for sequencing was peripheral blood. The chain recombines TRBV2 with TRBJ1-1; the D is unclear. The CDR3 sequence is CASRARSGSRTEAFF. The CDR3 bases are TGTGCCAGCAGGGCACGGAGTGGGTCACGGACTGAAGCTTTCTTT.